These T cell receptor beta chains were read from a single sample in a study of T cells after yellow fever vaccination. TCRdb recomputed calls from the 5' RACE reads with MiXCR, one row per CDR3 protein. Of some 390,000 distinct CDR3 sequences listed, about 6.2% are singletons. The sample was PBMCs, taken 5 days after the yellow fever booster vaccination. The receptors shown here come from a young man who received the YFV17D yellow fever vaccine. CDR3s include the opening cysteine and the closing phenylalanine or tryptophan. The D gene is left open where the match is weak. Some rows mark clone size as missing; the rest say once, few, many or name a class of expanded clone.

TGCAGTGCTAGAGATCTCAGGGGGAACAATCAGCCCCAGCATTTT	CSARDLRGNNQPQHF	TRBV20-1	TRBD1	many	TRBJ1-5
TGTGCCAGCAGCGCAAACGGAGGCGCCTATGGCTACACCTTC	CASSANGGAYGYTF	TRBV7-9	.	.	TRBJ1-2
TGCGCCAGCAGCTTGGTGGGACAGGGACAAGAGACCCAGTACTTC	CASSLVGQGQETQYF	TRBV5-1	TRBD1	.	TRBJ2-5
TGCGCCAGCTGGGAGGTGGGCTCCACCTACGAGCAGTACTTC	CASWEVGSTYEQYF	TRBV5-1	.	.	TRBJ2-7
TGTGCCAGCAGCTGGGGACAGCTGTACGAGCAGTACTTC	CASSWGQLYEQYF	TRBV7-2	TRBD1	many	TRBJ2-7
TGTGCCAGCAGCGAGTCCCGGGGAGGGACCGGGGAGCTGTTTTTT	CASSESRGGTGELFF	TRBV7-2	TRBD2	.	TRBJ2-2
TGTGCCAGCAGCTTGGTCGGACTAGCGGTCTACAATGAGCAGTTCTTC	CASSLVGLAVYNEQFF	TRBV5-6	TRBD2	.	TRBJ2-1
TGTGCCAGCAGTTTATTGGCCGCGGGGATCAATCAGCCCCAGCATTTT	CASSLLAAGINQPQHF	TRBV27	.	few	TRBJ1-5
TGTGCCAGTAGTACATATCTTACAGGGATGAGCAATCAGCCCCAGCATTTT	CASSTYLTGMSNQPQHF	TRBV19	.	.	TRBJ1-5
TGTGCCAGCAGCCCCCGGCTCAGCCCCAATGAGCAGTTCTTC	CASSPRLSPNEQFF	TRBV9	.	few	TRBJ2-1
TGTGCCAGCAGCTCAGACAGGGGGGTCACCTACGAGCAGTACTTC	CASSSDRGVTYEQYF	TRBV7-8	TRBD1	many	TRBJ2-7
TGTGCCACCAGTGACCCCACTGGAAACACCATATATTTT	CATSDPTGNTIYF	TRBV24-1	.	many	TRBJ1-3
TGCGCCAGCAGCTTGGCCAGGGGCTCAGATACGCAGTATTTT	CASSLARGSDTQYF	TRBV5-1	.	few	TRBJ2-3
TGTGCCAGCAGCGAGCAGTTTACCGTCACAGATACGCAGTATTTT	CASSEQFTVTDTQYF	TRBV27	.	many	TRBJ2-3
TGTGCCAGTAGACGCTCCCCGGGCCGACAGAGCCTTAGCAATCAGCCCCAGCATTTT	CASRRSPGRQSLSNQPQHF	TRBV19	.	few	TRBJ1-5
TGTGCCAGCAGTTACTCCCTGTTCTCCTACAATGAGCAGTTCTTC	CASSYSLFSYNEQFF	TRBV6-5	.	many	TRBJ2-1
TGTGCCAGCAGCTTTATCGCGGCAGGGTATCAAGAGACCCAGTACTTC	CASSFIAAGYQETQYF	TRBV5-8	.	.	TRBJ2-5
TGCAGTGCTAGCCAGGACAGTATCTCTGGAAACACCATATATTTT	CSASQDSISGNTIYF	TRBV20-1	.	.	TRBJ1-3
TGTGCCAGCAGCTTGGTACCCTTGCCCCAGGCCAGCAACAATGAGCAGTTCTTC	CASSLVPLPQASNNEQFF	TRBV5-4	.	many	TRBJ2-1
TGTGCCAGCAGCCAATCTAGCCCGGGGGTAGATGAGCAGTTCTTC	CASSQSSPGVDEQFF	TRBV3-1	.	many	TRBJ2-1
TGTGCCAGTAGCACAAAGGGACAGGCCCCCTACGAGCAGTACTTC	CASSTKGQAPYEQYF	TRBV19	TRBD1	many	TRBJ2-7
TGTGCCACCAGCAGAGATCAGAGAGCGAAGATAACCCAGTACTTC	CATSRDQRAKITQYF	TRBV15	.	many	TRBJ2-5
TGCAGGGCTAGAGATCCCAGATGGGGGGAGGGGAACACCGGGGAGCTGTTTTTT	CRARDPRWGEGNTGELFF	TRBV20-1	TRBD2	.	TRBJ2-2
TGTGCCAGCAGCTCCGGGGCGAAGGCACGATCCACCGGGGAGCTGTTTTTT	CASSSGAKARSTGELFF	TRBV5-4	.	few	TRBJ2-2
TGTGCCAGCAGTAAGACAGTAGCGGCCACAGATACGCAGTATTTT	CASSKTVAATDTQYF	TRBV7-6	.	many	TRBJ2-3
TGCGCCAGCAGCCAAGAAAAGGGAGGATACGAGCAGTACTTC	CASSQEKGGYEQYF	TRBV4-3	.	few	TRBJ2-7
TGCAGCGTTGAAGATAACCGACCCCTACAGGGTTCACGGCAGTTT	CSVEDNRPLQGSRQF	TRBV29-1	.	many	TRBJ2-3
TGTGCCAGCAGCTTAGCCGCTAGCGGGGGCATGGGCTACGAGCAGTACTTC	CASSLAASGGMGYEQYF	TRBV7-2	TRBD2	.	TRBJ2-7
TGTGCCAGCAGCCCCGGGTCTGGCTACACCTTC	CASSPGSGYTF	TRBV7-9	.	.	TRBJ1-2
TGCGCCAGCAGCTTGGACAGGATCGGCTACGAGCAGTACTTC	CASSLDRIGYEQYF	TRBV5-1	.	many	TRBJ2-7
TGTGCCAGCAGCCCCGGGCTGGCTAGCGGGAGGAAGAATGAGCAGTTCTTC	CASSPGLASGRKNEQFF	TRBV7-1	TRBD2	.	TRBJ2-1
TGTGCCAGTAGTATGAGGGACAGTGGGAACACTGAAGCTTTCTTT	CASSMRDSGNTEAFF	TRBV19	TRBD1	.	TRBJ1-1
TGTGCCACCAGCAGAGATAACGCGGGACGGACCGGGGAGCTGTTTTTT	CATSRDNAGRTGELFF	TRBV15	.	many	TRBJ2-2
TGTGCCAGCAGCTTCCCCCGGCCTCAGGGAAACAATGAGCAGTTCTTC	CASSFPRPQGNNEQFF	TRBV7-2	.	many	TRBJ2-1
TGTGCCAGCAGCTTAGGGGATTTCTACGAGCAGTACTTC	CASSLGDFYEQYF	TRBV7-2	.	few	TRBJ2-7
TGTGCCAGCAGTTACTCGGAGGGTTGGACCCCCGGGGCCAACGTCCTGACTTTC	CASSYSEGWTPGANVLTF	TRBV6-5	.	few	TRBJ2-6
TGCAGCGTTGGTGGGACTAGCGGGAGAGGGACAGATACGCAGTATTTT	CSVGGTSGRGTDTQYF	TRBV29-1	TRBD2	few	TRBJ2-3
TGTGCCAGTAGTAAGGACCAAACCTACGAGCAGTACTTC	CASSKDQTYEQYF	TRBV19	.	.	TRBJ2-7
TGCAGCGTTCTAAGACAGACCCAGTACTTC	CSVLRQTQYF	TRBV29-1	.	many	TRBJ2-5
TGTGCCAGCAGGCCAGGAGCTAATTCCTACGAGCAGTACTTC	CASRPGANSYEQYF	TRBV7-2	.	many	TRBJ2-7
TGTGCCAGCAGCCCTCAGGGTCCAGGGGGCTATGGCTACACCTTC	CASSPQGPGGYGYTF	TRBV6-1	TRBD1	.	TRBJ1-2
TGTGCCAGCTCACCACGGGGTATCGGAACTGAAGCTTTCTTT	CASSPRGIGTEAFF	TRBV18	.	.	TRBJ1-1
TGTGCCAGCAGCGGCCCTACAGGGGACGAGCAGTACTTC	CASSGPTGDEQYF	TRBV9	TRBD1	.	TRBJ2-7
TGCGCCAGCAGGGTGGGTAGCGACAATGAGCAGTTCTTC	CASRVGSDNEQFF	TRBV5-1	.	many	TRBJ2-1
TGTGCCAGCAGCGGGACAACCACCGGGGAGCTGTTTTTT	CASSGTTTGELFF	TRBV7-9	.	few	TRBJ2-2
TGTGCCAGCAGCTTGGGGGGCCCGTACGAGCAGTACTTC	CASSLGGPYEQYF	TRBV7-2	.	many	TRBJ2-7
TGTGCCAGCAGTCCAAACCAAAGCGGGAGAATCTATGGCTACACCTTC	CASSPNQSGRIYGYTF	TRBV6-1	.	.	TRBJ1-2
TGTGCCAGCAGCTTAACCCGGGTTCGTGTGTCCTACAATGAGCAGTTCTTC	CASSLTRVRVSYNEQFF	TRBV7-2	.	many	TRBJ2-1
TGTGCCAGCAGCTCCCGGGAGCAGTACTTC	CASSSREQYF	TRBV27	.	many	TRBJ2-7
TGCGCCAGCAAGGGGCCGAACACCGGGGAGCTGTTTTTT	CASKGPNTGELFF	TRBV5-1	.	few	TRBJ2-2
TGTGCCAGCGGACTAGCGGGAGCCAACGAGCAGTACTTC	CASGLAGANEQYF	TRBV6-1	TRBD2	.	TRBJ2-7
TGTGCCAGCAGCCAAGATGGGACGGGATCAGATACGCAGTATTTT	CASSQDGTGSDTQYF	TRBV3-1	.	few	TRBJ2-3
TGTGCCAGCAGTTACTCAACTTCGACCCTAGATACGCAGTATTTT	CASSYSTSTLDTQYF	TRBV6-2/TRBV6-3	.	.	TRBJ2-3
TGTGCCAGCACGGCTGGCACTGCCTACAATGAGCAGTTCTTC	CASTAGTAYNEQFF	TRBV7-2	.	few	TRBJ2-1
TGCAGCGTTGAACAGGCGTCCCACCAAGAGACCCAGTACTTC	CSVEQASHQETQYF	TRBV29-1	.	.	TRBJ2-5